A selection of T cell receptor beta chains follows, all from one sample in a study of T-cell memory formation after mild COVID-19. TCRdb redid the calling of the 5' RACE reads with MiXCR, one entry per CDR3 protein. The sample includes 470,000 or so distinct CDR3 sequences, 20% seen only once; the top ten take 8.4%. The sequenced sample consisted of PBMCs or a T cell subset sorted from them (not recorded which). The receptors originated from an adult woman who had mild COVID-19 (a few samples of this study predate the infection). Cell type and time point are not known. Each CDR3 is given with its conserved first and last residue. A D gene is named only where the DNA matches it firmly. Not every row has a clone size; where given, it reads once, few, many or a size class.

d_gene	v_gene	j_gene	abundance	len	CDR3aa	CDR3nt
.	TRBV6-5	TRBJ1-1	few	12	CASSPTRSPAFF	TGTGCCAGCAGCCCTACGCGGTCCCCAGCTTTCTTT
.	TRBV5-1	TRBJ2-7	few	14	CASSIDGDPYEQYF	TGCGCCAGCAGCATTGACGGGGACCCCTACGAGCAGTACTTC
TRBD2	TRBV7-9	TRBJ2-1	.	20	CASSIRTGTSAFSSYNEQFF	TGTGCCAGCAGCATACGAACCGGGACTAGCGCATTCAGCTCCTACAATGAGCAGTTCTTC
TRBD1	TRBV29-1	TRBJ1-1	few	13	CSVTGPGLPEAFF	TGCAGCGTGACAGGGCCGGGTTTACCTGAAGCTTTCTTT
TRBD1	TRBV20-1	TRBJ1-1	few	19	CSARNPGGTGEKGGTEAFF	TGCAGTGCTAGGAACCCTGGAGGGACAGGGGAGAAGGGGGGCACTGAAGCTTTCTTT
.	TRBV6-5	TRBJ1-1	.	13	CASSYEEGTEAFF	TGTGCCAGCAGTTATGAGGAAGGCACTGAAGCTTTCTTT
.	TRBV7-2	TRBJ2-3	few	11	CASARADTQYF	TGTGCCAGCGCTCGGGCAGATACGCAGTATTTT
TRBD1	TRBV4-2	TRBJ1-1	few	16	CASSQDFGGQDTEAFF	TGTGCCAGCAGCCAAGATTTTGGCGGACAGGACACTGAAGCTTTCTTT
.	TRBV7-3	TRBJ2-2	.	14	CASSPRTATGELFF	TGTGCCAGCAGCCCAAGGACAGCAACCGGGGAGCTGTTTTTT
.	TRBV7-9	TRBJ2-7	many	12	CASSLVAYEQYF	TGTGCCAGCAGCTTGGTGGCCTACGAGCAGTACTTC
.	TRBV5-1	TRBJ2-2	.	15	CASSLTAGFTGELFF	TGCGCCAGCAGCTTGACGGCAGGATTCACCGGGGAGCTGTTTTTT
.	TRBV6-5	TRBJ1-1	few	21	CASSRATGDRLRLILNTEAFF	TGTGCCAGCAGCCGCGCGACAGGTGACAGGCTTCGACTCATTCTAAACACTGAAGCTTTCTTT
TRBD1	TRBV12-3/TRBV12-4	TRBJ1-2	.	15	CASSHSIGQGAGYTF	TGTGCCAGCAGTCACTCAATCGGACAGGGTGCTGGCTACACCTTC
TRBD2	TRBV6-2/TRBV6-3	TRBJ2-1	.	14	CASSLPGGYNEQFF	TGTGCCAGCAGTTTACCCGGGGGGTACAATGAGCAGTTCTTC
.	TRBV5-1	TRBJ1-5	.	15	CASRRGENSNQPQHF	TGCGCCAGCAGGCGGGGAGAGAATAGCAATCAGCCCCAGCATTTT
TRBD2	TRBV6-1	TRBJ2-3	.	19	CASRAGTSGITTRTDTQYF	TGTGCCAGCAGGGCCGGGACTAGCGGGATTACCACACGCACAGATACGCAGTATTTT
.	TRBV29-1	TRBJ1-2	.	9	CSVGGGYTF	TGCAGCGTTGGAGGTGGCTACACCTTC
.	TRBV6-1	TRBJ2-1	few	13	CASSAWFGNEQFF	TGTGCCAGCAGTGCCTGGTTTGGCAATGAGCAGTTCTTC
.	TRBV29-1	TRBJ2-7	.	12	CSVEEGDNEQYF	TGCAGCGTTGAGGAGGGGGACAACGAGCAGTACTTC
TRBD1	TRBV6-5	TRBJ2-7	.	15	CASSYQTGGFDEQYF	TGTGCCAGCAGTTATCAGACAGGGGGCTTCGACGAGCAGTACTTC